These 23 T cell receptor beta chains originate from one sample sequenced in a study of PD-L1 blockade in urothelial cancer. Time point specified: pretreatment peripheral blood. Sequenced by immunoSEQ multiplex PCR; TCRdb stores in-frame clones only, minus some. The sample contains around 63,000 clones, roughly four fifths of which appear only once. The specimen comprised PBMCs, sampled around atezolizumab (anti-PD-L1) treatment. The source is a man aged 65 to 79 with urothelial cancer.

The chain is built from TRBV4-3 and TRBJ2-1; the D gene is possibly TRBD2 (5 bases). The V gene lost 4 bases and the J gene lost 5 bases, with 12 bases spanning the gap. The germline V gene has CDR1 LGHNA and CDR2 YSLEER. There are 14 residues in the CDR3. The CDR3 nucleotides read TGCGCCAGCAGCCCCTGGGAGACCCACAATGAGCAGTTCTTC. Its protein product is CASSPWETHNEQFF.

In nucleotides, the CDR3 is TGTGCCAGCAGCGCGTCCAGAGGTGCCTACGAGCAGTACTTC. Protein product: CASSASRGAYEQYF. The chain has TRBV7-8 and TRBJ2-7; D unresolved. The CDR3 loop spans 14 amino acids. Per germline, CDR1 SGHVS and CDR2 FQNEAQ. V was shortened by 5 bases and J by 2 bases, with 13 bases between the two germline ends. The variable domain in full, with the rest retrieved from reference TRBV7-8 and TRBJ2-7, is GAGVSQSPRYKVAKRGQDVALRCDPISGHVSLFWYQQALGQGPEFLTYFQNEAQLDKSGLPSDRFFAERPEGSVSTLKIQRTQQEDSAVYLCASSASRGAYEQYFGPGTRLTVT.

The chain links TRBV27 to TRBJ1-1, with unresolved D. The CDR3 spans 12 residues. Looked up from germline, CDR1 is MNHEY and CDR2 is SMNVEV (reference sequence). V lost 5 bases and J lost 3, with 7 bases in between. The CDR3 DNA follows: TGTGCCAGCAGTCGGGGTGACACTGAAGCTTTCTTT. Residues: CASSRGDTEAFF.

This clone has just a few counts. This chain uses TRBV11-1 with TRBJ2-1; 12 bases align to TRBD2. This CDR3 region has 15 residues. The germline gives CDR1 SGHAT, CDR2 FQDESV (reference sequence). The trim removed 5 bases at V and 5 bases at J, leaving 4 bases unmatched. The CDR3 region has the DNA TGTGCCAGCAGCATCTGGACTAGCGGGAACAATGAGCAGTTCTTC. It encodes CASSIWTSGNNEQFF.

The V and J genes are TRBV4-1 and TRBJ2-7; 7 positions match TRBD2. Germline V gives CDR1 MGHRA, CDR2 YSYEKL. With V trimmed by 0 bases and J by 6 bases, 8 bases remained unmatched. CDR3 length: 15 residues. The chain's CDR3 is CASSQDPGGRSEQYF. The CDR3 region has the DNA TGCGCCAGCAGCCAAGACCCGGGAGGAAGGAGCGAGCAGTACTTC.

This clone was observed a handful of times. DNA of the CDR3: TGTGCCAGCAGCGCCCGGACAGGGGGCTTCCAAGAGACCCAGTACTTC. This gives the protein CASSARTGGFQETQYF. This rearrangement joins TRBV9 to TRBJ2-5, with 11 bases aligning to TRBD1. Germline values: CDR1 SGDLS, CDR2 YYNGEE. The trim removed 3 bases at V and 1 base at J, leaving 5 bases unmatched. There are 16 residues in the CDR3.

This clone was picked up one time. V and J are TRBV27 and TRBJ2-1, with a tentative D call TRBD1 (5 bases). Trimming shortened V by 5 bases and J by 3 bases, and 14 bases separated the two germline ends. The CDR3 sequence is 15 residues long. Germline CDR1 and CDR2: MNHEY and SMNVEV (reference sequence). CDR3 amino acids: CASSPDMALYNEQFF. CDR3 DNA: TGTGCCAGCAGTCCGGACATGGCCCTCTACAATGAGCAGTTCTTC.

This clone was observed at least ten times. The chain recombines TRBV6-1 with TRBJ1-5; D not resolved. The CDR3 loop spans 16 amino acids. Trimming took off 4 bases at V and 0 bases at J, with 13 bases between the two ends. The V gene's germline CDR1 is MNHNS and CDR2 SASEGT. The CDR3 DNA sequence: TGTGCCAGCAGTGTGTACACTGACTCTAGCAATCAGCCCCAGCATTTT. This codes for CASSVYTDSSNQPQHF.

With respect to this clone: The sample carries other DNA sequences with the same CDR3. V gene TRBV28 combines with J gene TRBJ1-1, with 7 bases aligning to TRBD1. This CDR3 has 13 amino acids. From germline, CDR1 is MDHEN and CDR2 SYDVKM. Unmatched junction bases numbered 2, after V lost 5 bases and J lost 2 bases. For the CDR3, the DNA is TGTGCCAGCAGTCTAGGGGGCAACACTGAAGCTTTCTTT. Translated, it gives CASSLGGNTEAFF.

The chain recombines TRBV28 with TRBJ1-4; 7 bases match TRBD1. The CDR3 covers 14 residues. V shed 6 bases, J shed 8 bases, and the junction held 9 bases outside the gene matches. Germline V gene sequence: CDR1 MDHEN, CDR2 SYDVKM. This chain's CDR3 is CASSFPGTVEKLFF. The CDR3 DNA reads TGTGCCAGCAGCTTCCCCGGGACAGTGGAAAAACTGTTTTTT.

This chain uses TRBV5-6 with TRBJ2-3, with unresolved D. Trimming cost V 0 bases and J 1 base, with 6 bases left between them. The CDR3 has 14 residues. The germline V gene encodes CDR1 SGHDT and CDR2 YYEEEE. CDR3 DNA: TGTGCCAGCAGCTTGGGCGGCGGCACAGATACGCAGTATTTT. It codes for CASSLGGGTDTQYF.

This chain joins TRBV7-2 and TRBJ2-5, with D tentatively TRBD1 (6 bases). This CDR3 comprises 17 residues. V was cut by 1 base and J by 5 bases, with 20 bases left in between. Germline V gene lookup returns CDR1 SGHTA and CDR2 FQGNSA. In DNA form, the CDR3 reads TGTGCCAGCAGCTTAGTTAGGGGGTCTCAAACCGGCGAGACCCAGTACTTC. Its protein product is CASSLVRGSQTGETQYF.

The V gene is TRBV28, the J gene TRBJ2-2; a weak D match, TRBD2 (6 bases). Germline values: CDR1 MDHEN, CDR2 SYDVKM. This CDR3 is 17 amino acids long. Deletions cut 4 bases from V and 6 bases from J, with 21 bases between. For the CDR3, the DNA is TGTGCCAGCAGTTCCCCTCCTGGAGGGTCCAATGCCGGGGAGCTGTTTTTT. Translating it yields CASSSPPGGSNAGELFF.

The CDR3 nucleotides are TGTGCCAGTACTAGCGGTGCCTCTTTGACGCAGTATTTT. It encodes CASTSGASLTQYF. The rearrangement uses TRBV5-6 and TRBJ2-3; 8 nucleotides agree with TRBD2. Losses at the gene ends were 8 bases for V and 9 bases for J; bases not matched to a gene: 11. This CDR3 has 13 amino acids. Germline-derived CDR1 and CDR2 are SGHDT and YYEEEE.

The chain joins TRBV5-4 to TRBJ2-3, with TRBD1 matching 11 bases. CDR1 and CDR2 from the germline V gene are SGHNT and YYREEE (reference sequence). This CDR3 is 15 amino acids long. Losses at the gene ends were 4 bases for V and 5 bases for J; bases not matched to a gene: 6. The CDR3 bases are TGTGCCAGCAGCGCTCCGGGACAGGGGGTAGATACGCAGTATTTT. Its translation is CASSAPGQGVDTQYF.

V gene TRBV4-3 combines with J gene TRBJ1-2; D gene uncertain. The germline V gene encodes CDR1 LGHNA and CDR2 YSLEER. Deletions cut 4 bases from V and 8 bases from J, with 14 bases between. The CDR3 loop spans 13 amino acids. The CDR3 region is CASSPSVLRGYTF. As DNA, the CDR3 is TGCGCCAGCAGCCCGTCGGTGTTGCGGGGCTACACCTTC.

The chain uses TRBV6-1 and TRBJ1-5; tentative D call: TRBD1 (5 bases). V was pared by 10 bases and J by 4 bases, with 14 bases between. CDR3 length equals 13 residues. CDR1 is MNHNS and CDR2 is SASEGT in the germline V gene. The CDR3 coding sequence is TGTGCCACCACCCTCGGGGGAAATCAGCCCCAGCATTTT. Translated: CATTLGGNQPQHF.

This chain links TRBV5-4 with TRBJ1-1; D unresolved. Between the trimmed V and J ends, which lost 0 bases and 2 bases, there was a span of 8 bases. Germline assignment: CDR1 SGHNT and CDR2 YYREEE (reference sequence). The CDR3 is made up of 14 amino acids. CDR3 residues: CASSLDSGNTEAFF. The CDR3 DNA is TGTGCCAGCAGCTTGGACAGTGGAAACACTGAAGCTTTCTTT.

V and J are TRBV5-4 and TRBJ1-5; D perhaps matches TRBD1 (5 bases). Germline CDR1 is SGHNT and CDR2 is YYREEE (reference sequence). V lost 0 bases and J lost 2, with 6 bases in between. This CDR3 contains 14 residues. For the CDR3, the DNA is TGTGCCAGCAGCTTGGGGGGCGGCAATCAGCCCCAGCATTTT. Its protein is CASSLGGGNQPQHF.

J is TRBJ1-2 and V is TRBV2, with 7 bases that match TRBD1. J lost 0 bases, V lost 5 bases, and 12 bases had no gene match. This CDR3 has 17 residues. Germline V CDR1 and CDR2: SNHLY, FYNNEI. CDR3 loop: CASSTHRDRPSNYGYTF. The CDR3 DNA reads TGTGCCAGCAGTACCCACCGGGACAGACCATCTAACTATGGCTACACCTTC.

The chain links TRBV5-1 to TRBJ2-1; D is perhaps TRBD2 (5 bases). This CDR3 spans 16 amino acids. The V and J ends lost 4 bases and 0 bases respectively, with 14 bases between them. Germline V gene sequence: CDR1 SGHRS, CDR2 YFSETQ. The chain's CDR3 is CASSEFSASSYNEQFF. In DNA form, the CDR3 reads TGCGCCAGCAGCGAATTTAGCGCCAGCTCCTACAATGAGCAGTTCTTC.

The chain carries TRBV5-4 and TRBJ2-2; 7 bases are a match to TRBD1. The CDR3 length is 17 residues. The V segment lost 0 bases and the J segment 0 bases; nucleotides outside the gene matches: 5. CDR1 is SGHNT and CDR2 is YYREEE in the germline V gene (reference sequence). The DNA of the CDR3 is TGTGCCAGCAGCTTGGACATTCAGGGGGCGAACACCGGGGAGCTGTTTTTT. Its protein is CASSLDIQGANTGELFF.

The V call is TRBV6-1, the J call TRBJ1-5; D is unclear. Trimming shortened V by 6 bases and J by 4 bases, and 4 bases separated the two germline ends. Germline values: CDR1 MNHNS, CDR2 SASEGT. This CDR3 has 11 residues. The CDR3 protein is CASRENQPQHF. In DNA form, the CDR3 reads TGTGCCAGCAGGGAGAATCAGCCCCAGCATTTT.